The present T cell receptor beta chain was sequenced within a study of T cell responses to AZD1222 COVID-19 vaccine. CDR3 length equals 13 residues. Trimming removed 1 base from V and 6 bases from J, with 12 bases in between. Germline CDR1 and CDR2: GTSNPN and SVGIG (reference sequence). Study-wide findings and caveats: Clonal diversity was possibly underestimated, and the donors were mostly white British, with more females. Dominant at 160-218 and 743-854, vaccine-associated CD4 TCRs also spanned spike. After two AZD1222 doses, spike-specific TCR breadth and depth rose versus day 0. Baseline testing showed seropositivity in only a handful of AZD1222 recipients.

This clone was recorded only once. Its antigen is unidentified. Here immunoSEQ multiplex PCR was the method, and the copy in TCRdb shows in-frame clones only, minus some. The data hold about 130,000 clones, with roughly 93% observed a single time. V gene TRBV30 combines with J gene TRBJ1-2; D is ambiguous. This sequence was found in an adult who received the AZD1222 COVID-19 vaccine. The sample was peripheral blood, taken 28 days after the second AZD1222 dose. The CDR3 DNA is TGTGCCTGGAGTGACAGACAAACGGATGGCTACACCTTC. Its protein is CAWSDRQTDGYTF.